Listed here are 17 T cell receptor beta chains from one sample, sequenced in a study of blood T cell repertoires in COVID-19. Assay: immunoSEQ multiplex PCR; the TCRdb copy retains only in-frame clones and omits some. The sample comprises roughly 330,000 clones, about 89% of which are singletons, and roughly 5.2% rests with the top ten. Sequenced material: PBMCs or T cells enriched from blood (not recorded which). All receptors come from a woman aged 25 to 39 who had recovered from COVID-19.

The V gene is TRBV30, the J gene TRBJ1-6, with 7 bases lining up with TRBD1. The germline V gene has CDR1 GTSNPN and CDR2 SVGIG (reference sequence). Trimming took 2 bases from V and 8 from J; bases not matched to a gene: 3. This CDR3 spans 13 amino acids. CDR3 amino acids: CAWSLTGDSPLHF. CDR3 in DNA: TGTGCCTGGAGTTTAACAGGGGATTCACCCCTCCACTTT.

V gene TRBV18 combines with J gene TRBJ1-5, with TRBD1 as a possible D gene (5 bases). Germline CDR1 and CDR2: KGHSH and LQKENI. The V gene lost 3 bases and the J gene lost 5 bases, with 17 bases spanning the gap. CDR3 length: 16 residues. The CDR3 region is CASSPSRQGVDQPQHF. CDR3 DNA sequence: TGTGCCAGCTCACCGAGTCGTCAGGGTGTGGATCAGCCCCAGCATTTT. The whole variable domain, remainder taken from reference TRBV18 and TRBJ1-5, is NAGVMQNPRHLVRRRGQEARLRCSPMKGHSHVYWYRQLPEEGLKFMVYLQKENIIDESGMPKERFSAEFPKEGPSILRIQQVVRGDSAAYFCASSPSRQGVDQPQHFGDGTRLSIL.

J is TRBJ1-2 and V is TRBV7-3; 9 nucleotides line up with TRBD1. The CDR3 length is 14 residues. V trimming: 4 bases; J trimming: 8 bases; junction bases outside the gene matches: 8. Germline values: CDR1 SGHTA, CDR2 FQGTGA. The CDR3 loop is CASSSGQGGAGYTF. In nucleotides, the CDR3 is TGTGCCAGCAGCTCGGGACAGGGAGGAGCGGGCTACACCTTC.

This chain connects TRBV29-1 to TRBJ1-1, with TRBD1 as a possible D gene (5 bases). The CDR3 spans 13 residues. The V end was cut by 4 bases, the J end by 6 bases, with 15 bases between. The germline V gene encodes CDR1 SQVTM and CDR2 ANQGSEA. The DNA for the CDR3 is TGCAGCGTTGGGCACGGGGGAGACTCTGAAGCTTTCTTT. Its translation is CSVGHGGDSEAFF.

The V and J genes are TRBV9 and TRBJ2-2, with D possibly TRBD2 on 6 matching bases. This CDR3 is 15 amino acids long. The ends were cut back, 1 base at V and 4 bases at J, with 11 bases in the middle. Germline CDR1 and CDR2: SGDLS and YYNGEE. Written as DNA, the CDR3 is TGTGCCAGCAGCGTATACGGGGGTTCCACCGGGGAGCTGTTTTTT. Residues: CASSVYGGSTGELFF.

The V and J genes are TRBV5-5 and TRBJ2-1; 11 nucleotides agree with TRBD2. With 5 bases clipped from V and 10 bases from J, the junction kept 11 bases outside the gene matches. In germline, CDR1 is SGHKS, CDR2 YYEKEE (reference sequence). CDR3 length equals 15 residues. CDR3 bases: TGTGCCAGCAGACCCTTTAGCGGGGGGGCATGGGAGCAGTTCTTC. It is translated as CASRPFSGGAWEQFF.

CDR3: CASTAGASMGELFF. As DNA, the CDR3 is TGTGCCAGTACGGCGGGGGCCTCGATGGGGGAGCTGTTTTTT. This chain links TRBV19 with TRBJ2-2, with a weak D call TRBD2 (7 bases). V shed 7 bases and J shed 8 bases, with 17 bases lying between them. CDR1 is LNHDA, CDR2 SQIVND, per germline (reference sequence). CDR3 size: 14 residues.

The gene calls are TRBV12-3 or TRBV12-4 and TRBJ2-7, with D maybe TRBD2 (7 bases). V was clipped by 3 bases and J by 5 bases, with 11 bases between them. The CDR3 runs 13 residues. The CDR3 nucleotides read TGTGCCAGCAGTTTCGGGGGGCCCGACGAGCAGTACTTC. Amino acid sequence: CASSFGGPDEQYF.

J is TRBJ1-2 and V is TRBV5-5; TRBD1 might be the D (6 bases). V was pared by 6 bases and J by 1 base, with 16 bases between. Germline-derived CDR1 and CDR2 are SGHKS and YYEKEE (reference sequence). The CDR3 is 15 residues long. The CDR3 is CASILATGRNYGYTF. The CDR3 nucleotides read TGTGCCAGCATCCTCGCGACAGGCCGTAACTATGGCTACACCTTC.

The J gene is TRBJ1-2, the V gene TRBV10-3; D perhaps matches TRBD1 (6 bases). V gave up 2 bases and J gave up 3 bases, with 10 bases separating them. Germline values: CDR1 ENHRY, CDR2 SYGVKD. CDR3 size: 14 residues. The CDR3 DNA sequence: TGTGCCATCAGTGAGCATGCAGGGGACTATGGCTACACCTTC. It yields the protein CAISEHAGDYGYTF.

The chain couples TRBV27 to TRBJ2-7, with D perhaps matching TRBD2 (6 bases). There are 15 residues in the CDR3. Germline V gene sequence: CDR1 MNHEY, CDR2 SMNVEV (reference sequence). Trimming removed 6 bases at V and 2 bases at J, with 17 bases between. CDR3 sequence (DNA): TGTGCCAGCAGGACCCTGGGTGGGGGGACCTACGAGCAGTACTTC. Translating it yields CASRTLGGGTYEQYF.

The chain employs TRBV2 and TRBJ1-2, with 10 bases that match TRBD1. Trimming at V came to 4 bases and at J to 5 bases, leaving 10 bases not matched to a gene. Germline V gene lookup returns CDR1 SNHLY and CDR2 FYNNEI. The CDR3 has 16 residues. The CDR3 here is CASSVGRTGGWYGYTF. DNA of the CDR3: TGTGCCAGCAGTGTTGGTCGGACAGGGGGTTGGTATGGCTACACCTTC.

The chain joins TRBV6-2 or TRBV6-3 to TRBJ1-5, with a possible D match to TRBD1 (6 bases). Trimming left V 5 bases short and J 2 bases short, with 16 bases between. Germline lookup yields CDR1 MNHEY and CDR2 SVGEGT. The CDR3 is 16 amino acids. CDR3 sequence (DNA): TGTGCCAGCAGTCGGACGGGGGGCTCAGGCAATCAGCCCCAGCATTTT. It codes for CASSRTGGSGNQPQHF.

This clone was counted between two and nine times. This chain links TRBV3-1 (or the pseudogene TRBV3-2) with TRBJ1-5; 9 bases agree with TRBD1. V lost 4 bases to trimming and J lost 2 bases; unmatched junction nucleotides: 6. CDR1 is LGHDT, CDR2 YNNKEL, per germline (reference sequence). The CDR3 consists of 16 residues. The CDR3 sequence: CASSRTGGAGNQPQHF. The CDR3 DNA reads TGTGCCAGCAGCCGCACAGGGGGCGCGGGCAATCAGCCCCAGCATTTT.

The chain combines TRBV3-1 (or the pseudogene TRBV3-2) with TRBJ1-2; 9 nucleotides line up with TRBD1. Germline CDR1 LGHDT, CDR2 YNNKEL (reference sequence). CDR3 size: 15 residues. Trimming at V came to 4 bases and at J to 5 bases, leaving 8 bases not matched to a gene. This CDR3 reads CASSLLQGAGYGYTF. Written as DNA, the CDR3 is TGTGCCAGCAGCCTCCTACAGGGGGCTGGGTATGGCTACACCTTC.

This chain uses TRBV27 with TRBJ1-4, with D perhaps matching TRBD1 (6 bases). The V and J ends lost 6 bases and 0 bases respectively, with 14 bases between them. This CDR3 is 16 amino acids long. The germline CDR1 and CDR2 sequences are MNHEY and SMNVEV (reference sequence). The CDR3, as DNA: TGTGCCAGCAGATCGGCGGCAGGGGCAACTAATGAAAAACTGTTTTTT. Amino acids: CASRSAAGATNEKLFF. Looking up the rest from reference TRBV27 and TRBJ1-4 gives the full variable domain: EAQVTQNPRYLITVTGKKLTVTCSQNMNHEYMSWYRQDPGLGLRQIYYSMNVEVTDKGDVPEGYKVSRKEKRNFPLILESPSPNQTSLYFCASRSAAGATNEKLFFGSGTQLSVL.

This CDR3 is CASSEDRPNGDYEQYF. CDR3 coding DNA: TGTGCCAGCAGTGAGGACAGACCCAATGGAGACTACGAGCAGTACTTC. The chain combines TRBV25-1 with TRBJ2-7; tentative D call: TRBD1 (6 bases). The germline V and J ends were trimmed by 3 bases and 3 bases, with 18 bases remaining between them. The CDR3 is 16 residues long. CDR1 is MGHDK and CDR2 is SYGVNS in the germline V gene.